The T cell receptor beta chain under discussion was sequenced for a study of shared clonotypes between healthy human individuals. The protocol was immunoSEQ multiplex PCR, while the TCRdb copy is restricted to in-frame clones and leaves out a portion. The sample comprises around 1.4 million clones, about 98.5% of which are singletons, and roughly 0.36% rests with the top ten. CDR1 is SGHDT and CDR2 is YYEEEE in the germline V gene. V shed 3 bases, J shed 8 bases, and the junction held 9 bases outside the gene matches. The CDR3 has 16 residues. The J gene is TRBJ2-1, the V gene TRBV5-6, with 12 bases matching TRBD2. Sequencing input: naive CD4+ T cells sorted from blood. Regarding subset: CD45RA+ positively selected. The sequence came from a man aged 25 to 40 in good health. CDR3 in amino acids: CASSSLAGGPSHEQFF. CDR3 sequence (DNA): TGTGCCAGCAGCTCCCTAGCGGGAGGGCCATCACATGAGCAGTTCTTC. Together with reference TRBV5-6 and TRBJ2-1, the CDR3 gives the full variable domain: DAGVTQSPTHLIKTRGQQVTLRCSPKSGHDTVSWYQQALGQGPQFIFQYYEEEERQRGNFPDRFSGHQFPNYSSELNVNALLLGDSALYLCASSSLAGGPSHEQFFGPGTRLTVL.